This is a list of T cell receptor beta chains from one sample in a study of blood T cell repertoires in COVID-19. Assay used: immunoSEQ multiplex PCR; TCRdb lists only in-frame clones, some missing. The data show some 150,000 clones, roughly nine tenths seen once. The sample taken for sequencing was peripheral blood. The receptors here all came from a man aged 50 or older with acute or convalescent COVID-19. Both conserved end residues are part of each CDR3. A D gene is named only where the DNA matches it firmly.

v_call | d_call | cdr3_aa
TRBV9 | TRBD1 | CASSVGGTGGSGANVLTF
TRBV2 | TRBD1 | CASTVRDRGGNTIYF
TRBV12-3/TRBV12-4 | NA | CASGLAQETQYF
TRBV18 | NA | CASQGQNTEAFF
TRBV3-1/TRBV3-2 | NA | CASSPGSRVSETQYF
TRBV28 | TRBD2 | CATKLAGGADTQYF
TRBV29-1 | NA | CSVLTGRGQPQHF
TRBV4-3 | TRBD2 | CASSQSSGSHREQFF
TRBV7-2 | NA | CASSASGANVLTF
TRBV4-2 | NA | CASSQAGIGEQYF
TRBV6-2/TRBV6-3 | TRBD1 | CASSSGQGGAFF
TRBV10-3 | TRBD1 | CAINSPGQGSYGYTF
TRBV28 | NA | CASSPTGGAEKLFF
TRBV7-3 | TRBD2 | CASSLRGASGITDTQYF
TRBV28 | TRBD1 | CASSLQRQGRLGYGYTF
TRBV6-1 | NA | CASSERLGTDTQYF
TRBV6-5 | NA | CASSWQGPPLQETQYF